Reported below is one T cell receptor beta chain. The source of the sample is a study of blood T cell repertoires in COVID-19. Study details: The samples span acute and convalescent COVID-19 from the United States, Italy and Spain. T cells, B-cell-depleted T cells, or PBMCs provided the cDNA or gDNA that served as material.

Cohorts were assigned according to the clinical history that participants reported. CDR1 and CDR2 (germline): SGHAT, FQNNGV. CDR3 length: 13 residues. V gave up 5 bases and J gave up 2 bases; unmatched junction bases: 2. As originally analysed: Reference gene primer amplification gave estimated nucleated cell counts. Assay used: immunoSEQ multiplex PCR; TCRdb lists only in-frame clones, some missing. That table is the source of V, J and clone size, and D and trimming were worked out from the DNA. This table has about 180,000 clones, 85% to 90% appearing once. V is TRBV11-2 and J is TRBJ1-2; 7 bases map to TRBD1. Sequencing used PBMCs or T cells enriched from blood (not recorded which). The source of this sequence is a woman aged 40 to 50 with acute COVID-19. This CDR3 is CASSPGQNYGYTF. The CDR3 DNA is TGTGCCAGCAGCCCGGGACAGAACTATGGCTACACCTTC.